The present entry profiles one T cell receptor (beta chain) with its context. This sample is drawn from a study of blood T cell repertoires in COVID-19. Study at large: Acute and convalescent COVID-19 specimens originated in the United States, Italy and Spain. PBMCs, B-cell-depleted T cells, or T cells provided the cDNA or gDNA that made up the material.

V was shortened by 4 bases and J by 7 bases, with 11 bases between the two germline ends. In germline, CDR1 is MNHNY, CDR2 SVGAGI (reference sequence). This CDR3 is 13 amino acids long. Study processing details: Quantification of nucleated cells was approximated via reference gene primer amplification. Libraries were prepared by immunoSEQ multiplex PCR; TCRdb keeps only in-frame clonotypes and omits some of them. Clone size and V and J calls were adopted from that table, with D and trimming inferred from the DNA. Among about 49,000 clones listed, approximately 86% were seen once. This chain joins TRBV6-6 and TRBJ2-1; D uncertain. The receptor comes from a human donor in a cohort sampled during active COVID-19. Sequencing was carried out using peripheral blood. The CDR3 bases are TGTGCCAGCAGTTTCCCCCCCGGGAATGAGCAGTTCTTC. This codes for CASSFPPGNEQFF.